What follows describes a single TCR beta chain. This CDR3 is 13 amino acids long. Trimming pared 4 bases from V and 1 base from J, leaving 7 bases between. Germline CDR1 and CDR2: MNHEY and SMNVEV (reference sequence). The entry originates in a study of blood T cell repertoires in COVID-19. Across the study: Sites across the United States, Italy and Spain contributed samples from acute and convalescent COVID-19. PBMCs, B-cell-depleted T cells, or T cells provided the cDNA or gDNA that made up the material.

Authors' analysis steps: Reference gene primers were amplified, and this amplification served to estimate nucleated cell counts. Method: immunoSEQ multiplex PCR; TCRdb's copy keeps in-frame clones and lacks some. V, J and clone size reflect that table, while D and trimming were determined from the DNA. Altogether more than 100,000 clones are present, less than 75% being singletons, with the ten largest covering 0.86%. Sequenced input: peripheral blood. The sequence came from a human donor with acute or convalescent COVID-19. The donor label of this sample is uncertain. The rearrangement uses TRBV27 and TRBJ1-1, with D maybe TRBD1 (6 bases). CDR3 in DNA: TGTGCCAGCAGTTGGACAGCGAACACTGAAGCTTTCTTT. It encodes CASSWTANTEAFF.